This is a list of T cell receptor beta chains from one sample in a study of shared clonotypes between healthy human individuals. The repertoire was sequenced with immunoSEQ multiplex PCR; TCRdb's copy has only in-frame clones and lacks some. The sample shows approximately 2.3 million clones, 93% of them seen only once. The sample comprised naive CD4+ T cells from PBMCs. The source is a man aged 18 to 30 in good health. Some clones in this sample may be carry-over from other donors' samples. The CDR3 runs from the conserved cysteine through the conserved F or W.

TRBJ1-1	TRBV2	CASRVIAYEAFF
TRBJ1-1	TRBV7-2	CASSLGDRGWVEAFF
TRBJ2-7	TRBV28	CASRLTSYEQYF
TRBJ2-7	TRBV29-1	CSVGGSRFSYEQYF
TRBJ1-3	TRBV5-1	CASSLAGDSGNTIYF
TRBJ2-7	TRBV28	CASSLDWGYEQYF
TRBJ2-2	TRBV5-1	CASSWNSGNTGELFF
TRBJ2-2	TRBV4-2	CASSQVQQTGDPRELFF
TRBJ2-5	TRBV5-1	CASSSGETQYF
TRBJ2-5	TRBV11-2	CASSPPPGWGETQYF
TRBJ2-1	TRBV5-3	CARSLATFLAGGVNEQFF
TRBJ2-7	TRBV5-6	CASSYLTGLAGSYEQYF
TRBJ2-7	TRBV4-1	CASSQADRPDGQYF
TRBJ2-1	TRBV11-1	CASSLAGTSGILNEQFF
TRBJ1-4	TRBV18	CASSPSGGRDNEKLFF
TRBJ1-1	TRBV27	CASSLRSVTPSNTEAFF
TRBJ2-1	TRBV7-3	CASSRYAPGIGSYNEQFF
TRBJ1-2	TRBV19	CASSTYSSSNYGYTF
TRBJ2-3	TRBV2	CASSKQSSTDTQYF
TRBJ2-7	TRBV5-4	CASGTGGEHEQYF
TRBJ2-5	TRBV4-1	CASSPRPTEKETQYF
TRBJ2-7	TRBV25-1	CASGKGRGDYEQYF
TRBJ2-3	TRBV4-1	CASSLAGPESRTDTQYF